This T cell receptor (beta chain) appears in the sequencing data of a study of cytomegalovirus exposure and HLA in healthy donors. The germline V gene has CDR1 SGDLS and CDR2 YYNGEE. The CDR3 is 16 residues long. The trim removed 4 bases at V and 4 bases at J, leaving 5 bases unmatched. PCR was performed using 60 Vbeta and 13 Jbeta primers. The table came from immunoSEQ multiplex PCR; TCRdb's copy has only in-frame clones and leaves some out. This table holds around 130,000 clones, about 74% found once. The origin of this receptor is a woman between 45 and 60 years old in good health and CMV-seropositive. Sequences were obtained from PBMCs. The rearrangement joins TRBV9 to TRBJ2-2; 12 bases align to TRBD2. The CDR3: CASSIGLAGLTGELFF. The CDR3 nucleotides read TGTGCCAGCAGCATTGGACTAGCGGGGCTCACCGGGGAGCTGTTTTTT.